This T cell receptor beta chain is drawn from a study of T cells after yellow fever vaccination. MiXCR, run by TCRdb on the 5' RACE reads, gives a single entry per CDR3 protein. Found here are hundreds of thousands of distinct CDR3 sequences, around 12% of them singletons; the top ten hold 3.2%. This clonotype was recorded many times. Trimming shortened V by 0 bases and J by 7 bases, and 12 bases separated the two germline ends. This CDR3 region has 14 residues. This chain joins TRBV12-3 or TRBV12-4 and TRBJ1-2; D is ambiguous. This TCR derives from a young man who received the YFV17D yellow fever vaccine. The sample was CD4+ T cells sorted from PBMCs, taken 15 days after the yellow fever booster vaccination. The CDR3 DNA reads TGTGCCAGCAGTTTAGCCCGGGGAAAGGGTGGCTACACCTTC. Translation gives CASSLARGKGGYTF.